Listed below are T cell receptor beta chains from one sample, sequenced in a study of beta chain features in type 1 diabetes. TCRdb keeps only in-frame clones here, not all; method: immunoSEQ multiplex PCR. The sample carries some 270,000 clones, roughly 15% recorded once. The sequenced sample consisted of naive CD4+ T cells from blood. The receptors were sampled from a woman between 40 and 50 years old in good health. The CDR3 runs from the conserved cysteine through the conserved F or W. D genes are given only for firm matches. The size of a clone is reported for some rows only, either as once, few or many, or as a class for expanded clones.

>few|TRBJ2-7|TRBV6-6|TRBD2
CASRAGGSPYEQYF
TGTGCCAGCAGGGCGGGGGGTTCCCCCTACGAGCAGTACTTC
>few|TRBJ2-5|TRBV19|TRBD1
CASSGLTGGGGQTQYF
TGTGCCAGTAGTGGCCTGACAGGGGGCGGTGGGCAGACCCAGTACTTC
>-|TRBJ2-7|TRBV7-2|TRBD1
CASSFPGTGGNYEQYF
TGTGCCAGCAGCTTCCCCGGGACAGGGGGCAATTACGAGCAGTACTTC
>-|TRBJ2-5|TRBV6-6|TRBD2
CASSAGGSQETQYF
TGTGCCAGCAGTGCGGGGGGATCACAAGAGACCCAGTACTTC
>few|TRBJ2-3|TRBV9|TRBD2
CASSARRSGGNTDTQYF
TGTGCCAGCAGCGCAAGGCGTAGCGGGGGAAACACAGATACGCAGTATTTT
>-|TRBJ2-2|TRBV5-4|TRBD2
CASTLAGGAGELFF
TGTGCCAGCACCTTAGCGGGGGGTGCCGGGGAGCTGTTTTTT
>-|TRBJ2-7|TRBV27|TRBD1
CASSLPDRALYF
TGTGCCAGCAGTTTACCCGACAGGGCGCTATACTTC
>few|TRBJ2-7|TRBV6-6|-
CATTGSSYEQYF
TGTGCCACGACCGGGAGCTCCTACGAGCAGTACTTC
>few|TRBJ2-7|TRBV29-1|TRBD1
CSVEKRGTGKGGSYEQYF
TGCAGCGTTGAGAAACGGGGGACAGGGAAAGGGGGCTCCTACGAGCAGTACTTC
>few|TRBJ1-2|TRBV7-9|TRBD1
CASSYRQGPTF
TGTGCCAGCAGCTATCGACAGGGTCCCACCTTC
>-|TRBJ1-2|TRBV19|-
CASSPLGPDYGYTF
TGTGCCAGTAGTCCACTAGGGCCGGACTATGGCTACACCTTC
>-|TRBJ2-3|TRBV2|TRBD2
CASSGGGLARTDTQYF
TGTGCCAGCAGTGGGGGGGGACTAGCGCGGACAGATACGCAGTATTTT
>few|TRBJ1-4|TRBV19|-
CASSKAHEKLFF
TGTGCCAGTAGTAAAGCCCATGAAAAACTGTTTTTT
>few|TRBJ1-5|TRBV5-4|-
CASSSGRNSNQPQHF
TGTGCCAGCAGCTCCGGCAGGAATTCCAATCAGCCCCAGCATTTT
>-|TRBJ1-4|TRBV2|TRBD1
CASSRDRVSEKLFF
TGTGCCAGCAGTAGGGACAGGGTCTCCGAAAAACTGTTTTTT
>few|TRBJ2-3|TRBV19|-
CASRSGTTDTQYF
TGTGCCAGTAGGTCGGGAACCACAGATACGCAGTATTTT
>few|TRBJ1-2|TRBV28|-
CASSQQVGDYGYTF
TGTGCCAGCAGCCAACAGGTGGGCGACTATGGCTACACCTTC
>few|TRBJ2-1|TRBV5-1|TRBD2
CASSLVASGGIEQFF
TGCGCCAGCAGCTTGGTGGCTAGCGGGGGGATTGAGCAGTTCTTC
>-|TRBJ2-7|TRBV2|-
CASSGSWTAYEQYF
TGTGCCAGCAGCGGATCATGGACAGCCTACGAGCAGTACTTC
>-|TRBJ1-1|TRBV29-1|-
CSATRQGNTEAFF
TGCAGCGCCACAAGGCAGGGAAACACTGAAGCTTTCTTT
>few|TRBJ1-2|TRBV5-1|-
CASSPGGGNYGYTF
TGCGCCAGCAGCCCCGGTGGGGGGAACTATGGCTACACCTTC
>-|TRBJ1-1|TRBV9|-
CASSGGVTMNTEAFF
TGTGCCAGCAGCGGGGGGGTTACTATGAACACTGAAGCTTTCTTT
>-|TRBJ2-7|TRBV7-2|TRBD1
CASSLVPGQGDYEQYF
TGTGCCAGCAGCTTAGTCCCGGGACAGGGGGACTACGAGCAGTACTTC
>few|TRBJ2-7|TRBV9|TRBD2
CASSVSSGPEREQYF
TGTGCCAGCAGCGTGTCTAGCGGTCCCGAAAGGGAGCAGTACTTC
>-|TRBJ2-5|TRBV4-1|TRBD2
CASSPGLAGAVETQYF
TGCGCCAGCAGCCCGGGACTAGCGGGGGCCGTGGAGACCCAGTACTTC
>few|TRBJ1-1|TRBV7-2|-
CASTSPVNPRFSAFF
TGTGCCAGCACCTCCCCGGTGAACCCACGATTTTCGGCTTTCTTT
>-|TRBJ1-1|TRBV6-1|-
CANRKNMNTEAFF
TGTGCCAACCGTAAGAACATGAACACTGAAGCTTTCTTT
>few|TRBJ1-4|TRBV5-1|-
CASSASVFSNEKLFF
TGCGCCAGCAGCGCCTCAGTATTCTCTAATGAAAAACTGTTTTTT